This note documents a single T cell receptor beta chain sequence. Its specificity is unknown. V dropped 5 bases and J dropped 1; count of bases not matched to a gene: 7. The CDR3 contains 15 residues. Looked up from germline, CDR1 is MNHEY and CDR2 is SMNVEV (reference sequence). This specimen comes from a study of shared clonotypes between healthy human individuals. Study observations and caveats: The small donor group covered limited genetic and exposure diversity. Exclusively blood specimens were collected; tissue repertoires likely differ.

Every subset had its genomic DNA shared out evenly among several immunoSEQ plates. The method was immunoSEQ multiplex PCR; TCRdb's version includes in-frame clones alone and lacks a portion of them. The sample consists of 2 million to 2.5 million clones, approximately 95% of them appearing once. The TCR was taken from a young man in good health. Some clones in this sample may be carry-over from other donors' samples. Input material: naive CD4+ T cells from PBMCs. Stated subset: CD45RA+ positively selected. The chain employs TRBV27 and TRBJ2-7; 8 nucleotides line up with TRBD1. The DNA for the CDR3 is TGTGCCAGCAGTCTCACAGGGGGTTTTTCCTACGAGCAGTACTTC. Translating gives CASSLTGGFSYEQYF.